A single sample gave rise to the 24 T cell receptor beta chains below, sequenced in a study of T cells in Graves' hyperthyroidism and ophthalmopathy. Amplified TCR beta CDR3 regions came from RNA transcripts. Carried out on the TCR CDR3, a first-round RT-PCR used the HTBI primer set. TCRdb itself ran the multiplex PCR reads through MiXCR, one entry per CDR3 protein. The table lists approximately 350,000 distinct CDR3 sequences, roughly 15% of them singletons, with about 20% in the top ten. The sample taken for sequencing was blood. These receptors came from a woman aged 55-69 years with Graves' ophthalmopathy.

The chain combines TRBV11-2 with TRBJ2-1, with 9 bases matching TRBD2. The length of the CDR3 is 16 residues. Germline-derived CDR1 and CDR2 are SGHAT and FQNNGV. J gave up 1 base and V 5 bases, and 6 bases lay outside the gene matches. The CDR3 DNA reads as TGTGCCAGCAGCCCCTGGACTAGCGAGTCCTACAATGAGCAGTTCTTC. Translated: CASSPWTSESYNEQFF.

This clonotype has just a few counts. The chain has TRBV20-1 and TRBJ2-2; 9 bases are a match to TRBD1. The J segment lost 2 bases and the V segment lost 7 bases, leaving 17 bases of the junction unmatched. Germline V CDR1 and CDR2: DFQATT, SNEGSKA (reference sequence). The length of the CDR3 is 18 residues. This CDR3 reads CSVQGATQGASNTGELFF. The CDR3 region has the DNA TGCAGTGTCCAGGGGGCCACACAGGGGGCGTCTAACACCGGGGAGCTGTTTTTT.

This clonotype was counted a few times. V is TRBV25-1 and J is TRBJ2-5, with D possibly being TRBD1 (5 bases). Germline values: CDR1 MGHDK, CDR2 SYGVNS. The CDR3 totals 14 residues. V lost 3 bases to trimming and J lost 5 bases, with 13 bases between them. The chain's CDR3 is CASSEGQLGETQYF. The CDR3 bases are TGTGCCAGCAGTGAGGGGCAGCTCGGGGAGACCCAGTACTTC.

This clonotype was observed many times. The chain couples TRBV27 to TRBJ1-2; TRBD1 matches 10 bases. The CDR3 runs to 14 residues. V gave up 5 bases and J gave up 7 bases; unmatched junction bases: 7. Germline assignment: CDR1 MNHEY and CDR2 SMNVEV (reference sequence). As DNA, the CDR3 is TGTGCCAGCAGTCCTCCGGGACAGGGGTCTGGCTACACCTTC. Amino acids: CASSPPGQGSGYTF.

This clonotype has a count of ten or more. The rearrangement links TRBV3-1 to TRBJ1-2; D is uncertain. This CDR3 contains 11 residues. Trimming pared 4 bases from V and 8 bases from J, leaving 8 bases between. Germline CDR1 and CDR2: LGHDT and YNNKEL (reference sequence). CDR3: CASSRGLGYTF. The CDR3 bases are TGTGCCAGCAGCCGAGGTCTAGGCTACACCTTC.

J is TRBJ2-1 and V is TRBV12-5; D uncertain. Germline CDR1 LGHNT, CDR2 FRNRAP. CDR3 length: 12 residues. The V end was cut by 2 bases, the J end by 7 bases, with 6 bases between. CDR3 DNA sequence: TGTGCTAGTGGTTTGACCGCGAATGAGCAGTTCTTC. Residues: CASGLTANEQFF.

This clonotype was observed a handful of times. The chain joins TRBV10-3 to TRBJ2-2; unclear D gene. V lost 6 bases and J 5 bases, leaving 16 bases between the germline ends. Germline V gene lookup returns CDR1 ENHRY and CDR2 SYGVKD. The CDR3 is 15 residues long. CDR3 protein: CAIRPGPASTGELFF. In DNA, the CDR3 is TGTGCCATCAGGCCCGGACCCGCGTCGACCGGGGAGCTGTTTTTT.

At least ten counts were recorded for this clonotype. The CDR3 DNA reads as TGTGCTAGTGGTGCCGGAGGGGGCAAGACCCAGTACTTC. Amino acid sequence: CASGAGGGKTQYF. The chain employs TRBV12-5 and TRBJ2-5; weak D call: TRBD1 (7 bases). V lost 5 bases and J 6 bases, leaving 13 bases between the germline ends. CDR1 and CDR2 (germline): LGHNT, FRNRAP. CDR3 length: 13 residues.

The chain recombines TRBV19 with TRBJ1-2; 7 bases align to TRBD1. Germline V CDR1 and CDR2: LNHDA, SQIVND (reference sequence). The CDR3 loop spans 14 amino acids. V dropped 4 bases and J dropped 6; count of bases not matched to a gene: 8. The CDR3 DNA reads TGTGCCAGTAGTAGGACAGGAAGTACCCATGGCTACACCTTC. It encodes CASSRTGSTHGYTF.

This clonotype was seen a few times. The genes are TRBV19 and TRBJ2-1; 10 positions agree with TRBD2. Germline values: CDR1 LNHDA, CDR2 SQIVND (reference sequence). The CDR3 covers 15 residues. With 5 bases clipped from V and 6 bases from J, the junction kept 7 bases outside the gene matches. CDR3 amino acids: CASSLLAGVFNEQFF. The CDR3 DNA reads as TGTGCCAGTAGTCTTCTAGCGGGAGTTTTCAATGAGCAGTTCTTC.

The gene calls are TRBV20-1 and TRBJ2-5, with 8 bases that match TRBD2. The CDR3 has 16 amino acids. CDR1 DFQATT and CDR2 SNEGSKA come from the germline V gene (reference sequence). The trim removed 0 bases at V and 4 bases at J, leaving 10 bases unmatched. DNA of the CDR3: TGCAGTGCTAGAGAGGGTGGGGCGGGAGGAGGAGAGACCCAGTACTTC. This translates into CSAREGGAGGGETQYF.

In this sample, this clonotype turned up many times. CDR3 protein: CASSEGGDEQFF. CDR3 nucleotides: TGTGCCAGCAGCGAGGGAGGCGATGAGCAGTTCTTC. The genes are TRBV18 and TRBJ2-1, with a possible D match to TRBD2 (6 bases). The CDR3 extends over 12 amino acids. The V gene lost 8 bases and the J gene lost 8 bases, with 13 bases spanning the gap. Germline CDR1 is KGHSH and CDR2 is LQKENI. Combining the CDR3 with reference TRBV18 and TRBJ2-1 gives the whole variable domain NAGVMQNPRHLVRRRGQEARLRCSPMKGHSHVYWYRQLPEEGLKFMVYLQKENIIDESGMPKERFSAEFPKEGPSILRIQQVVRGDSAAYFCASSEGGDEQFFGPGTRLTVL.

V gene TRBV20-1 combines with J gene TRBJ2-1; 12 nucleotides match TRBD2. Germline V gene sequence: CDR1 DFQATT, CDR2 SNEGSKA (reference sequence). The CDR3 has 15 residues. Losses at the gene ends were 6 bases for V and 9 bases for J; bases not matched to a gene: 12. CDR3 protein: CSAPGTSGPIGEQFF. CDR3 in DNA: TGCAGTGCCCCAGGGACTAGCGGGCCTATCGGTGAGCAGTTCTTC.

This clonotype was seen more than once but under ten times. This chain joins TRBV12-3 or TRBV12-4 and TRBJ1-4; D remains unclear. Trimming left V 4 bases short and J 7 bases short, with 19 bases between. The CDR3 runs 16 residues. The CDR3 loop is CASSSRRARSGEKLFF. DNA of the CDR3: TGTGCCAGCAGTTCCCGGAGGGCCCGCAGCGGTGAAAAACTGTTTTTT.

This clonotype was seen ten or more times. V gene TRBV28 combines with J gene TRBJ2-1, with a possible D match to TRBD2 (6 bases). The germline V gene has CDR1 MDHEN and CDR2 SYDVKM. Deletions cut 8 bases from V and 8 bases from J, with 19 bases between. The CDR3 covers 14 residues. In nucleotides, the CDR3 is TGTGCCAGCTCCCCCGGGAGCAGGGCCCATGAGCAGTTCTTC. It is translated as CASSPGSRAHEQFF. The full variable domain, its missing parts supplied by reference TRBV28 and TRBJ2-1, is DVKVTQSSRYLVKRTGEKVFLECVQDMDHENMFWYRQDPGLGLRLIYFSYDVKMKEKGDIPEGYSVSREKKERFSLILESASTNQTSMYLCASSPGSRAHEQFFGPGTRLTVL.

DNA for the CDR3: TGTGCCACCAGTCCACAGGTCTCCTACGAGCAGTACTTC. Amino acids: CATSPQVSYEQYF. The chain combines TRBV24-1 with TRBJ2-7; D might be TRBD1 (5 bases). V lost 6 bases to trimming and J lost 0 bases, with 8 bases between them. Germline values: CDR1 KGHDR, CDR2 SFDVKD. The CDR3 covers 13 residues.

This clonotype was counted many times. CDR3 amino acids: CASSSGTGIYEQYF. In DNA, the CDR3 is TGTGCCAGCAGCTCCGGGACAGGGATCTACGAGCAGTACTTC. V usage is TRBV11-2 and J usage is TRBJ2-7; TRBD1 matches at 9 bases. Germline-derived CDR1 and CDR2 are SGHAT and FQNNGV. This CDR3 contains 14 residues. The trim removed 4 bases at V and 3 bases at J, leaving 4 bases unmatched.

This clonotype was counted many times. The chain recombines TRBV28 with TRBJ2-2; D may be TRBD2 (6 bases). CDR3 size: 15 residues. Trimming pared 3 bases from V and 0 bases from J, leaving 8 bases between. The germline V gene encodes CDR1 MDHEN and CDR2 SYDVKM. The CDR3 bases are TGTGCCAGCAGTTTTGGAGGGGCGAACACCGGGGAGCTGTTTTTT. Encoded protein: CASSFGGANTGELFF.

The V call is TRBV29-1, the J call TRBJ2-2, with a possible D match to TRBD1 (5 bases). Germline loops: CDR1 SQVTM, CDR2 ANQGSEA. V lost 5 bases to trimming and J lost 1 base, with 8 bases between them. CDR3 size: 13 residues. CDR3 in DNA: TGCAGCGTTAACAGGAGGAACACCGGGGAGCTGTTTTTT. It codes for CSVNRRNTGELFF.

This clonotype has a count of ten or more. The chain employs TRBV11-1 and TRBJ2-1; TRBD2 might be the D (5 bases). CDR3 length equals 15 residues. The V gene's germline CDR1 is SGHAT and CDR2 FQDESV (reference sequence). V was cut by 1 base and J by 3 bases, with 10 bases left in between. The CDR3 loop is CASSLGGGLYNEQFF. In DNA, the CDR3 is TGTGCCAGCAGCTTAGGCGGAGGTCTCTACAATGAGCAGTTCTTC.

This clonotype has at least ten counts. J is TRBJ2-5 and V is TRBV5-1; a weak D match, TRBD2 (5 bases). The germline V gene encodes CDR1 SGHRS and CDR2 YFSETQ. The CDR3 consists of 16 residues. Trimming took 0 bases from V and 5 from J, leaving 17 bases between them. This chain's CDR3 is CASSLAGTLEVETQYF. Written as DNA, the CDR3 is TGCGCCAGCAGCTTGGCCGGCACCCTGGAGGTGGAGACCCAGTACTTC.

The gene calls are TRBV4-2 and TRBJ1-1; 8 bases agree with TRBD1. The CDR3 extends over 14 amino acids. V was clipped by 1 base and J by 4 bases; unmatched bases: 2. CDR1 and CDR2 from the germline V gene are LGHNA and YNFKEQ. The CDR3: CASSQAGGGTEAFF. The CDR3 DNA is TGTGCCAGCAGCCAAGCAGGGGGCGGCACTGAAGCTTTCTTT.

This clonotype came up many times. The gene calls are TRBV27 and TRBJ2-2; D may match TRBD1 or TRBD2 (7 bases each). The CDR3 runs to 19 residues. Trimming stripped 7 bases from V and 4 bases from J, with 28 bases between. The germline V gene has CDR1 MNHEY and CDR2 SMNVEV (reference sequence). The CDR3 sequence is CASNPSGGGGRGITGELFF. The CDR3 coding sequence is TGTGCCAGCAACCCCTCAGGGGGGGGCGGGAGAGGTATCACCGGGGAGCTGTTTTTT.

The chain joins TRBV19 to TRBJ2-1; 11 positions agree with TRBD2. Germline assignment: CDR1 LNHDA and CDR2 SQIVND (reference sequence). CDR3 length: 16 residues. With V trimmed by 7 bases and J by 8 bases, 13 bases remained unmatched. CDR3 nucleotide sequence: TGTGCCAGTAAAACCTTATTAGCGGGAGGGTTGCATGAGCAGTTCTTC. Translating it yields CASKTLLAGGLHEQFF.